These T cell receptor beta chains were read from a single sample in a study of blood T cell repertoires in COVID-19. Profiled with immunoSEQ multiplex PCR; TCRdb holds only in-frame clones, not every one. The table has about 63,000 clones, nearly 95% seen once. Sequencing input: peripheral blood. These receptors were collected from a man in his forties or fifties with active COVID-19. The CDR3 runs from the conserved cysteine through the conserved F or W. D genes are given only for firm matches. A clone size is listed for some rows: how often the clone was seen (once, few, many), or a class if it is expanded.

V gene	J gene	D gene	clone size	CDR3 DNA	CDR3 protein
TRBV11-3	TRBJ2-1	.	.	TGTGCCAGCAGTCGTTACAATGAGCAGTTCTTC	CASSRYNEQFF
TRBV5-1	TRBJ1-6	.	.	TGCGCCAGCAGCTTGGCCTTTGGCCGGGCCGGGGGTTCACCCCTCCACTTT	CASSLAFGRAGGSPLHF
TRBV7-3	TRBJ2-1	.	.	TGTGCCAGCAGCTTAAAAGGCGGGGTGCGGGGCTTACGAACCAATGAGCAGTTCTTC	CASSLKGGVRGLRTNEQFF
TRBV30	TRBJ2-7	TRBD2	.	TGTGCCTGGAAACTAGCGGGAACCTACGAGCAGTACTTC	CAWKLAGTYEQYF
TRBV28	TRBJ1-2	TRBD1	.	TGTGCCAGCAGACTCGGGACAGAAAGAAACTATGGCTACACCTTC	CASRLGTERNYGYTF
TRBV2	TRBJ2-7	TRBD1	.	TGTGCCAGCAGTGATGAAACAGGGGGCAGAGAGCAGTACTTC	CASSDETGGREQYF
TRBV6-6	TRBJ2-5	TRBD2	.	TGTGCCAGCAGTTGGGGGGGGCAAGAGACCCAGTACTTC	CASSWGGQETQYF
TRBV11-3	TRBJ2-1	.	.	TGTGCCAGCAGCTTAGCCGGAGGCAATGAGCAGTTCTTC	CASSLAGGNEQFF
TRBV29-1	TRBJ2-7	.	.	TGCAGCGTTGTAGGTCAGGCCTACGAGCAGTACTTC	CSVVGQAYEQYF
TRBV27	TRBJ1-6	TRBD1	.	TGTGCCAGCGGGCAGACAGGGGGGAGACCCCTCCACTTT	CASGQTGGRPLHF
TRBV5-1	TRBJ2-7	TRBD2	.	TGCGCCAGCAGCCCAACTAGCGGGACACAGTACGAGCAGTACTTC	CASSPTSGTQYEQYF
TRBV7-9	TRBJ1-6	.	.	TGTGCCAGCAGCTTTGGGGGACTCGATAATTCACCCCTCCACTTT	CASSFGGLDNSPLHF
TRBV7-9	TRBJ1-1	.	.	TGTGCCAGCAGCTCGAAGCCGGGAACTGAAGCTTTCTTT	CASSSKPGTEAFF
TRBV7-3	TRBJ1-2	.	.	TGTGCCAGCATCAACCGGGCAGGGCGGAGCTACACCTTC	CASINRAGRSYTF
TRBV10-3	TRBJ1-3	.	.	TGTGCCATCAGTTTAGACAGAACCTCTGGAAACACCATATATTTT	CAISLDRTSGNTIYF
TRBV3-1/TRBV3-2	TRBJ2-2	.	.	TGTGCCAGCAGCCAAGTTTGGGGGGTTCGGGACACCGGGGAGCTGTTTTTT	CASSQVWGVRDTGELFF
TRBV7-3	TRBJ2-1	TRBD2	.	TGTGCCAGCAGTCCCACGAGAGGAAGCGGGATCAATGAGCAGTTCTTC	CASSPTRGSGINEQFF
TRBV6-6	TRBJ1-3	.	.	TGTGCCACATCTGGAAACACCATATATTTT	CATSGNTIYF
TRBV5-8	TRBJ1-5	.	.	TGTGCCAGCAGCTTACAGGGATTCAGCAATCAGCCCCAGCATTTT	CASSLQGFSNQPQHF
TRBV6-1	TRBJ2-1	.	.	TGTGCCAGCAGTGAAGCCGGGACACGGGTTACCCGCAATGAGCAGTTCTTC	CASSEAGTRVTRNEQFF
TRBV19	TRBJ2-4	TRBD2	.	TGTGCCAGTAGTTTCCGGACTAGCAACATTCAGTACTTC	CASSFRTSNIQYF
TRBV28	TRBJ1-2	TRBD1	.	TGTGCCAGCAGGGGGACAGGGGGCGGCTATGGCTACACCTTC	CASRGTGGGYGYTF
TRBV6-5	TRBJ2-2	.	.	TGTGCCAGCACCCCGGGAGCGAACACCGGGGAGCTGTTTTTT	CASTPGANTGELFF
TRBV19	TRBJ1-5	.	.	TGTGCCAGTAGTATTAGGGGAAATCAGCCCCAGCATTTT	CASSIRGNQPQHF
TRBV7-9	TRBJ2-7	TRBD2	.	TGTGCCAGCAGCACGGGACTAGCGGGGACGGACGAGCAGTACTTC	CASSTGLAGTDEQYF
TRBV27	TRBJ1-1	.	once	TGTGCCAGCAGTTTAATAGGAGGCTCAGCTTTCTTT	CASSLIGGSAFF
TRBV6-6	TRBJ2-1	TRBD2	.	TGTGCCAGCACCCCTAGCGGGAGGGCCAATGAGCAGTTCTTC	CASTPSGRANEQFF
TRBV5-4	TRBJ2-7	TRBD2	.	TGTGCCAGCAGCTTCGCGACTAGCGTCTCCTACGAGCAGTACTTC	CASSFATSVSYEQYF
TRBV4-2	TRBJ2-1	.	.	TGTGCCAGCAGCCAAGATCTGAGGGGGGGCAAGGATGAGCAGTTCTTC	CASSQDLRGGKDEQFF
TRBV3-1/TRBV3-2	TRBJ1-6	TRBD1	.	TGTGCCAGCAGCCTCGGGACAGTCCGGGGTTCACCCCTCCACTTT	CASSLGTVRGSPLHF
TRBV7-2	TRBJ2-1	TRBD2	once	TGTGCCAGCAGCGAAACACTAGCGCCTTCCTACAATGAGCAGTTCTTC	CASSETLAPSYNEQFF
TRBV6-2/TRBV6-3	TRBJ2-5	.	few	TGTGCCAGCAGTTACTCGTTTAGCGACCATGAATACTTC	CASSYSFSDHEYF
TRBV28	TRBJ1-5	.	once	TGTGCCAGCAGTAGCAGGGTTCAGCCCCAGCATTTT	CASSSRVQPQHF
TRBV4-1	TRBJ1-6	.	.	TGCGCCAGCAGTCCCGAGACGGAGAATTCACCCCTCCACTTT	CASSPETENSPLHF
TRBV2	TRBJ2-7	TRBD2	once	TGTGCCAGCAGAAACCTAGCGGGTCAGGGCGAGCAGTACTTC	CASRNLAGQGEQYF
TRBV4-2	TRBJ1-1	TRBD1	.	TGTGCCAGCAGCCAAGGACAGGGAAGGAACACTGAAGCTTTCTTT	CASSQGQGRNTEAFF
TRBV18	TRBJ2-3	TRBD2	.	TGTGCCAGCTCACCAAGCCTAGCGGGTGGGACGGAGATAACGCAGTATTTT	CASSPSLAGGTEITQYF